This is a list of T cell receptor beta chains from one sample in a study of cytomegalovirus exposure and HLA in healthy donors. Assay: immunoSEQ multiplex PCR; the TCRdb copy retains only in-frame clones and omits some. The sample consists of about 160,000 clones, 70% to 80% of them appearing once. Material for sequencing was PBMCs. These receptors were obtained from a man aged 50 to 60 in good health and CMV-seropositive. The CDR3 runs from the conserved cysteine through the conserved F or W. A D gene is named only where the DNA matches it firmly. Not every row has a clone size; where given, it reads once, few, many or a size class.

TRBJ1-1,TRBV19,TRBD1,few,CASSTVGSGGAFF,TGTGCCAGTAGTACAGTTGGTTCAGGGGGAGCTTTCTTT
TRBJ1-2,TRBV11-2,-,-,CASSLDPGVGGYTF,TGTGCCAGCAGCTTAGATCCCGGGGTCGGAGGCTACACCTTC
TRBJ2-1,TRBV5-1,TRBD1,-,CASSFGQGGHNEQFF,TGCGCCAGCAGCTTTGGACAGGGGGGGCACAATGAGCAGTTCTTC
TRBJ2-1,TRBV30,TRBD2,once,CAWNVGGNEQFF,TGTGCCTGGAACGTCGGGGGGAATGAGCAGTTCTTC
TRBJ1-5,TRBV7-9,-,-,CASSLATGNSNQPQHF,TGTGCCAGCAGCTTAGCTACGGGGAATAGCAATCAGCCCCAGCATTTT
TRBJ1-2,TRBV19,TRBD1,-,CASSIRQGISIGYTF,TGTGCCAGTAGTATCCGACAGGGCATCTCGATTGGCTACACCTTC
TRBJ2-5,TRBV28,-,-,CASSPLPRGQLAYQGTQYF,TGTGCCAGCAGTCCCCTCCCTCGTGGACAGTTGGCCTACCAAGGGACCCAGTACTTC
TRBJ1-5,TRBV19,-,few,CASSIDARTGNQPQHF,TGTGCCAGTAGTATAGATGCAAGGACAGGCAATCAGCCCCAGCATTTT
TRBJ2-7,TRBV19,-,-,CASATGKAYEQYF,TGTGCCAGTGCCACAGGGAAAGCCTACGAGCAGTACTTC
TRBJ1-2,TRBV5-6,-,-,CASSPEWYYGYTF,TGTGCCAGCAGCCCCGAGTGGTACTATGGCTACACCTTC
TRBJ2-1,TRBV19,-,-,CASSIYISSYNEQFF,TGTGCCAGTAGTATTTACATAAGCTCCTACAATGAGCAGTTCTTC
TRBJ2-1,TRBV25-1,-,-,CASSGSSYNEQFF,TGTGCCAGCAGTGGCAGCTCCTACAATGAGCAGTTCTTC
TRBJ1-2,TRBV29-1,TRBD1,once,CSVGTGGNYGYTF,TGCAGCGTTGGGACAGGGGGGAATTATGGCTACACCTTC
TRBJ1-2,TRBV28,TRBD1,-,CASSLGGMTPYRGPYGYTF,TGTGCCAGCAGTTTAGGGGGGATGACACCCTACAGGGGTCCTTATGGCTACACCTTC
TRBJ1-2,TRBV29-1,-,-,CSTSTGTNYGYTF,TGCAGCACATCGACAGGAACTAACTATGGCTACACCTTC
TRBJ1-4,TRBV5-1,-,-,CASSLSGVGEKLFF,TGCGCCAGCAGCTTGAGCGGGGTGGGTGAAAAACTGTTTTTT
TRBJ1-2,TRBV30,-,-,CASSNYGYTF,TGTGCCTCCTCTAACTATGGCTACACCTTC
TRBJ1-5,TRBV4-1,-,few,CASSQEANQPQHF,TGCGCCAGCAGCCAAGAGGCTAATCAGCCCCAGCATTTT
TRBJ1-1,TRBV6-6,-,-,CASSLGRVGPEAFF,TGTGCCAGCAGTTTGGGCAGGGTCGGCCCTGAAGCTTTCTTT
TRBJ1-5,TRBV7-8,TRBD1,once,CASSEDRLSNQPQHF,TGTGCCAGCAGCGAGGACAGGCTTAGCAATCAGCCCCAGCATTTT
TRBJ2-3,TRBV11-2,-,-,CASSQPGQFTDTQYF,TGTGCCAGCAGCCAACCGGGACAATTCACAGATACGCAGTATTTT
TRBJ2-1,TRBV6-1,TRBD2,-,CASKTSGIYNEQFF,TGTGCCAGCAAAACTAGCGGTATTTACAATGAGCAGTTCTTC
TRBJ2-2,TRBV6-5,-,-,CASSYGGQSWELFF,TGTGCCAGCAGTTACGGTGGACAGTCCTGGGAGCTGTTTTTT
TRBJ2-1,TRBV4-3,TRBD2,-,CASSQVPSGGAEEQFF,TGCGCCAGCAGCCAAGTTCCGAGCGGGGGGGCCGAGGAGCAGTTCTTC
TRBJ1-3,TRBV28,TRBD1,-,CASSPGQGSRNTIYF,TGTGCCAGCAGTCCGGGACAGGGGTCTCGTAACACCATATATTTT
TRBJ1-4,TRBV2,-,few,CASRKTSGEGHEKLFF,TGTGCCAGCAGGAAGACCTCGGGGGAAGGGCATGAAAAACTGTTTTTT
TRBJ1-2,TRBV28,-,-,CASSFPGRVVGYTF,TGTGCCAGCAGTTTCCCCGGCAGGGTGGTAGGCTACACCTTC
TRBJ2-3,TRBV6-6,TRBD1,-,CASSYSAGQGTDTQYF,TGTGCCAGCAGTTACTCGGCGGGACAGGGCACAGATACGCAGTATTTT
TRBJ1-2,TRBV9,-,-,CASNAALVSYGYTF,TGTGCCAGCAATGCGGCCCTCGTTAGCTATGGCTACACCTTC
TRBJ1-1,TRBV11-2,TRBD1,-,CASSVRDRGTEAFF,TGTGCCAGCAGCGTCCGGGACAGGGGCACTGAAGCTTTCTTT
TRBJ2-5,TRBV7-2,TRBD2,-,CASSLNGGGGETQYF,TGTGCCAGCAGCTTAAACGGCGGGGGGGGAGAGACCCAGTACTTC
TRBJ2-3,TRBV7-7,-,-,CASSPGRTVSTDTQYF,TGTGCTAGCAGCCCGGGCCGGACAGTTAGCACAGATACGCAGTATTTT
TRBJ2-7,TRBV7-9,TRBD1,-,CASSLVDRASEQYF,TGTGCCAGCAGCTTAGTGGACAGGGCGAGCGAGCAGTACTTC
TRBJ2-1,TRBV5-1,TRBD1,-,CASSLPTGRDYEQFF,TGCGCCAGCAGCCTACCGACAGGGAGAGACTATGAGCAGTTCTTC
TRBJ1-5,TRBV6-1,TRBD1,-,CASSEGGGGQPQHF,TGTGCCAGCAGTGAAGGAGGGGGCGGTCAGCCCCAGCATTTT
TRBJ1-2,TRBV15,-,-,CATSRNLGQHYGYTF,TGTGCCACCAGCAGGAATTTAGGACAACACTATGGCTACACCTTC
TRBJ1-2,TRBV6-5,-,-,CASSYSSISYGYTF,TGTGCCAGCAGTTACTCGTCCATCAGCTATGGCTACACCTTC
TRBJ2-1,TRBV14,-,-,CASSLRSRPHEQFF,TGTGCCAGCAGCCTGAGGTCCCGTCCCCATGAGCAGTTCTTC
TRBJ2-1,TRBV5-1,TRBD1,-,CASSITGGSQSGNEQFF,TGCGCCAGCAGCATAACAGGGGGTTCCCAATCGGGGAATGAGCAGTTCTTC
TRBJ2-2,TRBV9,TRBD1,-,CASSVGYRTGYTGELFF,TGTGCCAGCAGCGTAGGGTACAGGACAGGCTACACCGGGGAGCTGTTTTTT
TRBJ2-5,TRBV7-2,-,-,CASSLGLTDETQYF,TGTGCCAGCAGCTTAGGTCTGACAGATGAGACCCAGTACTTC
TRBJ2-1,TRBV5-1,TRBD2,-,CASRGSGTSGGSSSYNEQFF,TGCGCCAGCAGGGGGAGTGGGACTAGCGGGGGCTCGAGCTCCTACAATGAGCAGTTCTTC